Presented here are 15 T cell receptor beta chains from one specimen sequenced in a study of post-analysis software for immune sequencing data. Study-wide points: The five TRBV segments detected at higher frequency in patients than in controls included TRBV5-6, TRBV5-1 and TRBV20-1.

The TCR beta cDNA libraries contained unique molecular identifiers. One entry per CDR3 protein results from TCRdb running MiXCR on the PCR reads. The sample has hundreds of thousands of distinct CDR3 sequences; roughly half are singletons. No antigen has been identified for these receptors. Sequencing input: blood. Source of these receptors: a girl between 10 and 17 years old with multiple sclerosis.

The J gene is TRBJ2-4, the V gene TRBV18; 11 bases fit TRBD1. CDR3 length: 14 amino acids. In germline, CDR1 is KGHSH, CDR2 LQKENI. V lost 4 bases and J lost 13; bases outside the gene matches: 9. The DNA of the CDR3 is TGTGCCAGCTCACGGACAGGGGGCAATAGAGAGCAGTACTTC. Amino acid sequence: CASSRTGGNREQYF.

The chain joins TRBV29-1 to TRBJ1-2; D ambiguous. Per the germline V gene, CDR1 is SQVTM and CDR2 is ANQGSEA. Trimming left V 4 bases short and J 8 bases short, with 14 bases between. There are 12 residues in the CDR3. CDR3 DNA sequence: TGCAGCGTTGCCGGAGTTCGGTGGGGCTACACCTTC. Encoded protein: CSVAGVRWGYTF.

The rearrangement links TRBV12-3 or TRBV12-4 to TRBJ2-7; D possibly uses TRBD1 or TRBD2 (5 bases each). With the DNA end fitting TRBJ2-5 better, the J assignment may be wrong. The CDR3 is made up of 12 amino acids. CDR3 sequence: CASKGPQETQYF. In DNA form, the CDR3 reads TGTGCCAGCAAGGGACCTCAAGAGACCCAGTACTTC.

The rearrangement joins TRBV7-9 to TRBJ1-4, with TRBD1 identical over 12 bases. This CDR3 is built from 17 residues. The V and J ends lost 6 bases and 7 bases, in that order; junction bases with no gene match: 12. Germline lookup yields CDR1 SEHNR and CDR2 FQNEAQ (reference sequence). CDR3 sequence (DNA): TGTGCCAGCAGTTATGGGACAGGGGGCGCATTGCGTGAAAAACTGTTTTTT. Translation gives CASSYGTGGALREKLFF. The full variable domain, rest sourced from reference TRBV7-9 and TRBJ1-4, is DTGVSQNPRHKITKRGQNVTFRCDPISEHNRLYWYRQTLGQGPEFLTYFQNEAQLEKSRLLSDRFSAERPKGSFSTLEIQRTEQGDSAMYLCASSYGTGGALREKLFFGSGTQLSVL.

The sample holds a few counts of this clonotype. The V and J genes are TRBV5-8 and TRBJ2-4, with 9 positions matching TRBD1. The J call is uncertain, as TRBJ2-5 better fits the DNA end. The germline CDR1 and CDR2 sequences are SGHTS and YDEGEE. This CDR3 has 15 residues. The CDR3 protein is CASSMGQGRQETQYF. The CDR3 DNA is TGTGCCAGCAGCATGGGACAGGGACGTCAAGAGACCCAGTACTTC.

The DNA of the CDR3 is TGTGCCAGCAGTTACTCGTGGGCGGGGGGCCGGGGCGAGCAGTTCTTC. The encoded protein is CASSYSWAGGRGEQFF. This sequence joins TRBV6-5 and TRBJ2-1; TRBD2 matches 8 bases. Germline CDR1 and CDR2: MNHEY and SVGAGI. Trimming took 0 bases from V and 10 from J; bases not matched to a gene: 11. The CDR3 runs to 16 residues.

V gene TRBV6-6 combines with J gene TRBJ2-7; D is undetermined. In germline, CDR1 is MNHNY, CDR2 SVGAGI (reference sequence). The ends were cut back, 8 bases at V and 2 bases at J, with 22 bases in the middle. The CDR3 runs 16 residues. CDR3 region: CASHEPGSVTPYEQYF. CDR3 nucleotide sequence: TGTGCCAGCCACGAGCCGGGCTCCGTAACCCCCTACGAGCAGTACTTC.

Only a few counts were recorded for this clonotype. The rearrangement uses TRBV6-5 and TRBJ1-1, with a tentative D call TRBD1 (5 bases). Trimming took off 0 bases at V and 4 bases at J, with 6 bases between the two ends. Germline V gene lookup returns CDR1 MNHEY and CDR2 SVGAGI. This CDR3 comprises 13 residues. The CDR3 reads CASSYSGGTEAFF. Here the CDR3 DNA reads TGTGCCAGCAGTTACTCGGGGGGCACTGAAGCTTTCTTT.

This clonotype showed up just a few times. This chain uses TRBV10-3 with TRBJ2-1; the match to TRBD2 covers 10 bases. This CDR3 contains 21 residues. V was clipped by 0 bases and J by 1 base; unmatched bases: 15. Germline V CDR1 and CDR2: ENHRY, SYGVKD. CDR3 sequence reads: CAISESILSGGPQWSYNEQFF. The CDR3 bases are TGTGCCATCAGTGAGTCAATTCTTAGCGGGGGGCCTCAGTGGTCCTACAATGAGCAGTTCTTC.

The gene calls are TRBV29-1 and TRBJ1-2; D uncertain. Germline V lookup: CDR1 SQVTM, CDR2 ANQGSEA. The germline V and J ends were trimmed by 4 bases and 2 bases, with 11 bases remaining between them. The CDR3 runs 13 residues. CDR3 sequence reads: CSVVRDLNYGYTF. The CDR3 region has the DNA TGCAGCGTTGTAAGAGATTTGAACTATGGCTACACCTTC.

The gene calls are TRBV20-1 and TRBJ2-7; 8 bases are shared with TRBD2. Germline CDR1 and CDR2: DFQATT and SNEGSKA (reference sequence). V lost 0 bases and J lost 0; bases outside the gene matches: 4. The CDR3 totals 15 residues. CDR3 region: CSARDYTSGSYEQYF. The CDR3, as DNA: TGCAGTGCTAGAGATTACACTAGCGGCTCCTACGAGCAGTACTTC.

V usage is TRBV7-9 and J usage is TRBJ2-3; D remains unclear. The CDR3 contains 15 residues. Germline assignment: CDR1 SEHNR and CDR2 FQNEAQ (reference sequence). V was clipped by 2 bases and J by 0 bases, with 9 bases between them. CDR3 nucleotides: TGTGCCAGCAGCTTAATCCGTCCTAGCACAGATACGCAGTATTTT. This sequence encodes CASSLIRPSTDTQYF.

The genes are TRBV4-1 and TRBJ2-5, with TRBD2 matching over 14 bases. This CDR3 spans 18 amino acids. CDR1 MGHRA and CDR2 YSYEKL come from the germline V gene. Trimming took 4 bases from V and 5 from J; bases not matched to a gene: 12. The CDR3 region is CASSLARLAGGEEETQYF. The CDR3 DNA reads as TGCGCCAGCAGCCTAGCCCGACTAGCGGGAGGGGAAGAGGAGACCCAGTACTTC.

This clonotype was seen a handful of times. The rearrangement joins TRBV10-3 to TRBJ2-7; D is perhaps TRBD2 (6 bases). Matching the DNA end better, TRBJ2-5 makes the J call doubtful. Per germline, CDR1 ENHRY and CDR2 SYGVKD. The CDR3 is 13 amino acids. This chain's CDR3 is CAIGTGSQETQYF. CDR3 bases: TGTGCCATCGGGACTGGATCCCAGGAGACCCAGTACTTC.

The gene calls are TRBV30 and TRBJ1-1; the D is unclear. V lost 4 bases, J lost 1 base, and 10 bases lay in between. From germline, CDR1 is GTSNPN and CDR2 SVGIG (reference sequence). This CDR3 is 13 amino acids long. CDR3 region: CAWTGWENTEAFF. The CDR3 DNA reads TGTGCCTGGACGGGCTGGGAGAACACTGAAGCTTTCTTT.